Listed below are T cell receptor beta chains from one sample, sequenced in a study of regulatory T cells in long-lasting Graves disease. One entry per CDR3 protein, called by TCRdb with MiXCR from the multiplex PCR reads. Here the sample spans hundreds of thousands of distinct CDR3 sequences, roughly 13% being singletons. These data also featured in a second study, about T cells in Graves' hyperthyroidism and ophthalmopathy.

Sequenced material: peripheral blood mononuclear cells (PBMCs), taken at new diagnosis, from a patient treated with antithyroid drugs. These receptors were obtained from a young man with Graves disease. Both conserved end residues are part of each CDR3. Each record gives: V gene, clone size, D gene, J gene, CDR3 DNA, CDR3 protein. A D gene is named only where the DNA matches it firmly. A row's size may be missing; if present it is once, few, many or a size class.

V gene: TRBV30; clone size: -; D gene: -; J gene: TRBJ2-7; CDR3 DNA: TGTGCCTGGAGTGTAGAGGTTAGCGAGCAGTACTTC; CDR3 protein: CAWSVEVSEQYF
V gene: TRBV5-1; clone size: many; D gene: TRBD2; J gene: TRBJ2-7; CDR3 DNA: TGCGCCAGCAGCTTCGAGACTAGCGGCTACGAGCAGTACTTC; CDR3 protein: CASSFETSGYEQYF
V gene: TRBV27; clone size: many; D gene: -; J gene: TRBJ1-2; CDR3 DNA: TGTGCCAGCAGTTCCCTAACTCCCAATCCTTCGCGGTATGGCTACACCTTC; CDR3 protein: CASSSLTPNPSRYGYTF
V gene: TRBV7-2; clone size: -; D gene: -; J gene: TRBJ2-1; CDR3 DNA: TGTGCCAGCAGTGGGGACGGGGGCCATGAGCAGTTCTTC; CDR3 protein: CASSGDGGHEQFF
V gene: TRBV27; clone size: many; D gene: -; J gene: TRBJ2-5; CDR3 DNA: TGTGCCAGCAGTTCATCCGGGACACTGGGGGAGACCCAGTACTTC; CDR3 protein: CASSSSGTLGETQYF
V gene: TRBV4-1; clone size: many; D gene: -; J gene: TRBJ2-5; CDR3 DNA: TGCGCCAGCAGCCAAGATTTGAGTGGCCAAGAGACCCAGTACTTC; CDR3 protein: CASSQDLSGQETQYF
V gene: TRBV28; clone size: many; D gene: -; J gene: TRBJ1-2; CDR3 DNA: TGTGCCCATGGGGGGGGCTGGGGTAACTATGGCTACACCTTC; CDR3 protein: CAHGGGWGNYGYTF
V gene: TRBV19; clone size: many; D gene: -; J gene: TRBJ1-5; CDR3 DNA: TGTGCCAGTAGTTCCTTGACGGGAGAGTGGGGCAATCAGCCCCAGCATTTT; CDR3 protein: CASSSLTGEWGNQPQHF
V gene: TRBV15; clone size: many; D gene: -; J gene: TRBJ1-5; CDR3 DNA: TGTGCCACCACTCGGAGCGGTAGCGATCAGCCCCAGCATTTT; CDR3 protein: CATTRSGSDQPQHF
V gene: TRBV7-9; clone size: many; D gene: TRBD2; J gene: TRBJ2-7; CDR3 DNA: TGTGCCAGCAGCCCCGCGGGACTAGCGGGAGTATACGAGCAGTACTTC; CDR3 protein: CASSPAGLAGVYEQYF
V gene: TRBV18; clone size: few; D gene: -; J gene: TRBJ1-1; CDR3 DNA: TGTGCCAGTTCTTCTCTCCCGACAGGTCTGGGCACTGAAGCTTTCTTT; CDR3 protein: CASSSLPTGLGTEAFF
V gene: TRBV29-1; clone size: few; D gene: -; J gene: TRBJ1-1; CDR3 DNA: TGCAGCGGACAGGACACTGAAGCTTTCTTT; CDR3 protein: CSGQDTEAFF
V gene: TRBV28; clone size: many; D gene: -; J gene: TRBJ1-1; CDR3 DNA: TGTGCCAGCAGTTTACAACGATGGGGATTCACTGAAGCTTTCTTT; CDR3 protein: CASSLQRWGFTEAFF
V gene: TRBV29-1; clone size: -; D gene: TRBD1; J gene: TRBJ2-5; CDR3 DNA: TGCAGCGTTCGAACCGGACAGGGAGAGACCCAGTACTTC; CDR3 protein: CSVRTGQGETQYF
V gene: TRBV12-3/TRBV12-4; clone size: many; D gene: TRBD2; J gene: TRBJ2-3; CDR3 DNA: TGTGCCAGCAGGCCCGGGACTAGCGGGTACACAGATACGCAGTATTTT; CDR3 protein: CASRPGTSGYTDTQYF
V gene: TRBV2; clone size: many; D gene: -; J gene: TRBJ1-4; CDR3 DNA: TGTGCCAGCCTCCATGGACTCCCGGTCAAACTGTTTTTT; CDR3 protein: CASLHGLPVKLFF
V gene: TRBV2; clone size: many; D gene: -; J gene: TRBJ1-5; CDR3 DNA: TGTGCCAGCAGTGAAGACGACAGTTATAGCAATCAGCCCCAGCATTTT; CDR3 protein: CASSEDDSYSNQPQHF
V gene: TRBV2; clone size: many; D gene: TRBD2; J gene: TRBJ2-7; CDR3 DNA: TGTGCCAGCAGGACTAGCGGCTACGAGCAGTACTTC; CDR3 protein: CASRTSGYEQYF
V gene: TRBV14; clone size: -; D gene: TRBD2; J gene: TRBJ2-1; CDR3 DNA: TGTGCCAGCAGCCCGGGACTAGCGGGAGGCCTTAGATACAATGAGCAGTTCTTC; CDR3 protein: CASSPGLAGGLRYNEQFF
V gene: TRBV6-1; clone size: many; D gene: TRBD2; J gene: TRBJ2-3; CDR3 DNA: TGTGCCAGCAGTGAAGGGACTAGCGGGAGTTCAGATACGCAGTATTTT; CDR3 protein: CASSEGTSGSSDTQYF
V gene: TRBV3-1; clone size: many; D gene: -; J gene: TRBJ2-3; CDR3 DNA: TGTGCCAGCAGCCGACTGGCTAGCACAGATACGCAGTATTTT; CDR3 protein: CASSRLASTDTQYF
V gene: TRBV7-9; clone size: few; D gene: TRBD2; J gene: TRBJ2-1; CDR3 DNA: TGTGCCAGCAGCCAAGAACCGGGACTAGCGGGCCTGGGTGAGCAGTTCTTC; CDR3 protein: CASSQEPGLAGLGEQFF
V gene: TRBV5-5; clone size: -; D gene: -; J gene: TRBJ2-7; CDR3 DNA: TGTGCCAGCAGCTCTGACTGCTACGAGCAGTACTTC; CDR3 protein: CASSSDCYEQYF
V gene: TRBV25-1; clone size: -; D gene: TRBD1; J gene: TRBJ2-2; CDR3 DNA: TGTGCCAGCAGGGATCGGACAGGGAGAACCGGGGAGCTGTTTTTT; CDR3 protein: CASRDRTGRTGELFF
V gene: TRBV12-3/TRBV12-4; clone size: many; D gene: -; J gene: TRBJ2-3; CDR3 DNA: TGTGCCAGCACCATAGGGGGGAGCACAGATACGCAGTATTTT; CDR3 protein: CASTIGGSTDTQYF
V gene: TRBV20-1; clone size: few; D gene: -; J gene: TRBJ1-6; CDR3 DNA: TGCAGTGCGACCAGGGGTAGTAATTCACCCCTCCACTTT; CDR3 protein: CSATRGSNSPLHF
V gene: TRBV2; clone size: many; D gene: -; J gene: TRBJ1-2; CDR3 DNA: TGTGCCAGCAGTACTGAAAGGGGCAATGGCTACACCTTC; CDR3 protein: CASSTERGNGYTF
V gene: TRBV20-1; clone size: few; D gene: -; J gene: TRBJ2-7; CDR3 DNA: TGCAGTGCTATCCCCGGGACGAGGGTGAACGAGCAGTACTTC; CDR3 protein: CSAIPGTRVNEQYF
V gene: TRBV19; clone size: many; D gene: TRBD1; J gene: TRBJ1-1; CDR3 DNA: TGTGCCAGTAGTAACACCGGACAGGGCACTGAAGCTTTCTTT; CDR3 protein: CASSNTGQGTEAFF
V gene: TRBV5-1; clone size: many; D gene: TRBD2; J gene: TRBJ2-7; CDR3 DNA: TGCGCCAGCAGCCCCCTAGCGGGAGACGAGCAGTACTTC; CDR3 protein: CASSPLAGDEQYF
V gene: TRBV19; clone size: few; D gene: TRBD2; J gene: TRBJ2-3; CDR3 DNA: TGTGCCAGTAGTATGAGGCGGGAGCTGAAAGATACGCAGTATTTT; CDR3 protein: CASSMRRELKDTQYF
V gene: TRBV12-3/TRBV12-4; clone size: many; D gene: -; J gene: TRBJ2-1; CDR3 DNA: TGTGCCATCGCGGGACAGACCTACAATGAGCAGTTCTTC; CDR3 protein: CAIAGQTYNEQFF
V gene: TRBV2; clone size: many; D gene: -; J gene: TRBJ1-5; CDR3 DNA: TGTGCCAGCAGCCCAGACAGTAATCAGCCCCAGCATTTT; CDR3 protein: CASSPDSNQPQHF
V gene: TRBV20-1; clone size: -; D gene: TRBD2; J gene: TRBJ2-1; CDR3 DNA: TGCAGTGCACTGGAACTAGCGGGAGCCTACAATGAGCAGTTCTTC; CDR3 protein: CSALELAGAYNEQFF
V gene: TRBV20-1; clone size: many; D gene: -; J gene: TRBJ2-5; CDR3 DNA: TGCAGTGCTAGAGACCCAGGAGGGTCCACAGAGACCCAGTACTTC; CDR3 protein: CSARDPGGSTETQYF
V gene: TRBV12-3/TRBV12-4; clone size: -; D gene: TRBD2; J gene: TRBJ2-1; CDR3 DNA: TGTGCCAGCAGCGGGACTAGCGGGAAGTCCTACAATGAGCAGTTCTTC; CDR3 protein: CASSGTSGKSYNEQFF
V gene: TRBV20-1; clone size: many; D gene: -; J gene: TRBJ2-1; CDR3 DNA: TGCAGTGCTAGAGATTTGATGAGAGATGAAAATGAGCAGTTCTTC; CDR3 protein: CSARDLMRDENEQFF
V gene: TRBV20-1; clone size: many; D gene: TRBD2; J gene: TRBJ2-7; CDR3 DNA: TGCAGTGCTAAGCCGGGACTAGCGAGATCCTACGAGCAGTACTTC; CDR3 protein: CSAKPGLARSYEQYF
V gene: TRBV25-1; clone size: -; D gene: -; J gene: TRBJ1-2; CDR3 DNA: TGTGCCAGCAAGGGGGAAGGGGCTAACTATGGCTACACCTTC; CDR3 protein: CASKGEGANYGYTF
V gene: TRBV2; clone size: many; D gene: -; J gene: TRBJ2-1; CDR3 DNA: TGTGCCAGCAGCTACGAGGGTGAGCAGTTCTTC; CDR3 protein: CASSYEGEQFF
V gene: TRBV12-3/TRBV12-4; clone size: many; D gene: -; J gene: TRBJ2-1; CDR3 DNA: TGTGCCAGCAGCCCTATGGGATTGGCGGGCAATGAGCAGTTCTTC; CDR3 protein: CASSPMGLAGNEQFF
V gene: TRBV30; clone size: many; D gene: -; J gene: TRBJ1-2; CDR3 DNA: TGTGCCTGGAGGTTCGGAGGGAACTATGGCTACACCTTC; CDR3 protein: CAWRFGGNYGYTF
V gene: TRBV18; clone size: -; D gene: -; J gene: TRBJ1-6; CDR3 DNA: TGTGCCAGCTCACCCGAGTTTCAAGGGTACTCACCCCTCCACTTT; CDR3 protein: CASSPEFQGYSPLHF
V gene: TRBV27; clone size: many; D gene: TRBD2; J gene: TRBJ2-7; CDR3 DNA: TGTGCCAGCACCGGACTAGCGGGAGCCCAAATAAACGAGCAGTACTTC; CDR3 protein: CASTGLAGAQINEQYF
V gene: TRBV7-2; clone size: few; D gene: -; J gene: TRBJ2-7; CDR3 DNA: TGTGCCAGCAGCCAATCGGCTAGCTATGGCTCCTACGAGCAGTACTTC; CDR3 protein: CASSQSASYGSYEQYF
V gene: TRBV20-1; clone size: many; D gene: -; J gene: TRBJ2-3; CDR3 DNA: TGCAGTGCTAGTGGCCTGGGGGCGTCTTCTCCAGATACGCAGTATTTT; CDR3 protein: CSASGLGASSPDTQYF
V gene: TRBV20-1; clone size: many; D gene: -; J gene: TRBJ2-4; CDR3 DNA: TGCAGTGCTAGAGTTGGCGTGGGAAACATTCAGTACTTC; CDR3 protein: CSARVGVGNIQYF
V gene: TRBV5-1; clone size: many; D gene: -; J gene: TRBJ2-3; CDR3 DNA: TGCGCCAGCAGCCCTGACGCCGCAAGTTCAAGCACAGATACGCAGTATTTT; CDR3 protein: CASSPDAASSSTDTQYF
V gene: TRBV20-1; clone size: many; D gene: -; J gene: TRBJ2-1; CDR3 DNA: TGCAGTGCTAGAGATATGGCAGCCTCCTACAATGAGCAGTTCTTC; CDR3 protein: CSARDMAASYNEQFF
V gene: TRBV15; clone size: many; D gene: TRBD1; J gene: TRBJ1-4; CDR3 DNA: TGTGCCACCGGGACAGCAAATGAAAAACTGTTTTTT; CDR3 protein: CATGTANEKLFF
V gene: TRBV24-1; clone size: -; D gene: -; J gene: TRBJ2-6; CDR3 DNA: TGTGCCACCAGTGACTCATCCGTTCCCAACGTCCTGACTTTC; CDR3 protein: CATSDSSVPNVLTF
V gene: TRBV2; clone size: many; D gene: TRBD2; J gene: TRBJ2-7; CDR3 DNA: TGTGCCAGCAGTGAAGCGGAATCTAGCGGAGCCTACGAGCAGTACTTC; CDR3 protein: CASSEAESSGAYEQYF
V gene: TRBV24-1; clone size: -; D gene: -; J gene: TRBJ2-2; CDR3 DNA: TGTGCCACCAGTGACCCGGGACCAACAAGAAGCGGGGAGCTGTTTTTT; CDR3 protein: CATSDPGPTRSGELFF
V gene: TRBV20-1; clone size: -; D gene: -; J gene: TRBJ2-7; CDR3 DNA: TGCAGTGCTAGAAGCGGTTTCTCCTACGAGCAGTACTTC; CDR3 protein: CSARSGFSYEQYF
V gene: TRBV25-1; clone size: few; D gene: -; J gene: TRBJ1-2; CDR3 DNA: TGTGCCAGCAGTGAGGCGGGGGGCAACCCCAACGGCTATGGCTACACCTTC; CDR3 protein: CASSEAGGNPNGYGYTF